Following are 30 T cell receptor beta chains from one sample sequenced in a study of blood T cells in healthy people across ages. A sample-barcoded 5' primer and a J-beta primer mix were used in a second PCR of roughly 7 to 12 cycles. TCRdb reanalysed the 5' RACE reads using MiXCR and keeps one entry per CDR3 protein. The table records about 680,000 distinct CDR3 sequences, roughly 49% of them present only once. The sample consisted of blood. These receptors all come from a woman aged 60-75 years in good health.

This chain connects TRBV20-1 to TRBJ2-1; perhaps TRBD2 as D (5 bases). Germline lookup yields CDR1 DFQATT and CDR2 SNEGSKA (reference sequence). Trimming pared 3 bases from V and 0 bases from J, leaving 12 bases between. This CDR3 contains 15 residues. The CDR3 DNA follows: TGCAGTGCTAGCCCGACTATCAGCTCCTACAATGAGCAGTTCTTC. It specifies CSASPTISSYNEQFF.

The V gene is TRBV4-3, the J gene TRBJ1-1; D unclear. V was shortened by 0 bases and J by 1 base, with 6 bases between the two germline ends. Germline lookup yields CDR1 LGHNA and CDR2 YSLEER. This CDR3 is 14 amino acids long. The CDR3 reads CASSQDWQNTEAFF. The DNA of the CDR3 is TGCGCCAGCAGCCAAGATTGGCAGAACACTGAAGCTTTCTTT.

The V call is TRBV2, the J call TRBJ2-1, with a weak D call TRBD2 (6 bases). The CDR3 spans 14 residues. Germline lookup yields CDR1 SNHLY and CDR2 FYNNEI. Trimming removed 11 bases at V and 0 bases at J, with 14 bases between. DNA for the CDR3: TGTGCCTCTGGAGGAGGGCCCTCCTACAATGAGCAGTTCTTC. It codes for CASGGGPSYNEQFF.

The V and J genes are TRBV11-1 and TRBJ2-2; perhaps TRBD1 as D (6 bases). In germline, CDR1 is SGHAT, CDR2 FQDESV (reference sequence). Trimming stripped 8 bases from V and 7 bases from J, with 20 bases between. CDR3 size: 15 residues. The CDR3 region is CASPGNREFGGELFF. For the CDR3, the DNA is TGTGCCAGCCCGGGGAACAGGGAATTCGGCGGGGAGCTGTTTTTT.

This chain joins TRBV11-2 and TRBJ1-2; D gene uncertain. Germline V lookup: CDR1 SGHAT, CDR2 FQNNGV. This CDR3 comprises 13 residues. Trimming cost V 6 bases and J 2 bases, with 10 bases left between them. CDR3 nucleotide sequence: TGTGCCAGCAGGTTCCTGGGAAACTATGGCTACACCTTC. Translation: CASRFLGNYGYTF.

The table lists this clonotype with a few counts. This chain's CDR3 is CASSPLGGQGNNEQFF. CDR3 DNA: TGTGCCAGCAGTCCTCTAGGGGGGCAGGGGAACAATGAGCAGTTCTTC. The chain recombines TRBV28 with TRBJ2-1; D may be TRBD1 or TRBD2 (6 bases each). The V and J ends lost 5 bases and 5 bases respectively, with 19 bases between them. CDR3 length: 16 residues. Per the germline V gene, CDR1 is MDHEN and CDR2 is SYDVKM. Full variable domain (remainder filled in from reference TRBV28 and TRBJ2-1): DVKVTQSSRYLVKRTGEKVFLECVQDMDHENMFWYRQDPGLGLRLIYFSYDVKMKEKGDIPEGYSVSREKKERFSLILESASTNQTSMYLCASSPLGGQGNNEQFFGPGTRLTVL.

The gene calls are TRBV10-3 and TRBJ2-6; D might be TRBD1 (6 bases). CDR3 length: 18 residues. V lost 3 bases and J 0 bases, leaving 15 bases between the germline ends. From germline, CDR1 is ENHRY and CDR2 SYGVKD. The CDR3 spells CAISDRQGLASGANVLTF. The CDR3 DNA reads as TGTGCCATCAGTGACAGGCAGGGGTTGGCCTCTGGGGCCAACGTCCTGACTTTC.

The rearrangement uses TRBV6-5 and TRBJ2-1; 8 positions match TRBD1. The CDR3 sequence is 15 residues long. V shed 3 bases and J 6 bases; nucleotides not matched to a gene: 7. Germline assignment: CDR1 MNHEY and CDR2 SVGAGI. CDR3 sequence reads: CASSYSGQGGNEQFF. CDR3 coding DNA: TGTGCCAGCAGTTATTCTGGACAGGGAGGCAATGAGCAGTTCTTC.

This clonotype came up once. This chain connects TRBV5-1 to TRBJ2-3; 8 bases line up with TRBD2. CDR1 is SGHRS and CDR2 is YFSETQ in the germline V gene. V lost 6 bases to trimming and J lost 4 bases; unmatched junction nucleotides: 7. CDR3 size: 14 residues. CDR3: CASTSAGVPDTQYF. CDR3 DNA: TGCGCCAGCACCTCAGCGGGAGTCCCAGATACGCAGTATTTT.

The chain links TRBV20-1 to TRBJ1-1; D possibly corresponds to TRBD1 (5 bases). The CDR3 runs to 14 residues. With 6 bases removed from V and 2 bases from J, the gap between germline ends came to 16 bases. The germline V gene encodes CDR1 DFQATT and CDR2 SNEGSKA (reference sequence). The DNA for the CDR3 is TGCAGTGCCAGTGGGGGGAGGGGAAACACTGAAGCTTTCTTT. Translation gives CSASGGRGNTEAFF.

This clonotype has just one count. This chain uses TRBV18 with TRBJ2-4; 9 nucleotides agree with TRBD1. V gave up 4 bases and J gave up 8 bases; unmatched junction bases: 9. CDR3 size: 15 residues. The germline CDR1 and CDR2 sequences are KGHSH and LQKENI. The CDR3 DNA reads as TGTGCCAGCTCACTGAACCGGGACAGGGAAGACATTCAGTACTTC. It encodes CASSLNRDREDIQYF.

The CDR3 reads CATSDPTGQRNTGELFF. The DNA of the CDR3 is TGTGCCACCAGTGATCCGACCGGACAGAGGAACACCGGGGAGCTGTTTTTT. This sequence joins TRBV24-1 and TRBJ2-2, with D maybe TRBD1 (6 bases). Between the trimmed V and J ends, which lost 3 bases and 1 base, there was a span of 14 bases. The CDR3 runs to 17 residues. Germline V gives CDR1 KGHDR, CDR2 SFDVKD.

This clonotype has only a few counts. The gene calls are TRBV20-1 and TRBJ1-1; D not resolved. Germline CDR1 DFQATT, CDR2 SNEGSKA (reference sequence). The CDR3 covers 12 residues. V gave up 1 base and J gave up 1 base, with 4 bases separating them. CDR3 DNA: TGCAGTGCTAGAGCCCCGAACACTGAAGCTTTCTTT. Protein sequence: CSARAPNTEAFF.

This clonotype has a handful of counts. The chain employs TRBV2 and TRBJ2-2, with 9 bases lining up with TRBD1. The CDR3 is 14 residues long. Germline V lookup: CDR1 SNHLY, CDR2 FYNNEI. J gave up 2 bases and V 7 bases, and 2 bases lay outside the gene matches. The CDR3 DNA reads as TGTGCCAGCAAGGGACAGGGAAACACCGGGGAGCTGTTTTTT. It is translated as CASKGQGNTGELFF.

The J gene is TRBJ2-7, the V gene TRBV5-1; 9 bases map to TRBD1. The CDR3 totals 14 residues. Germline-derived CDR1 and CDR2 are SGHRS and YFSETQ. The V segment lost 4 bases and the J segment 5 bases; nucleotides outside the gene matches: 7. DNA for the CDR3: TGCGCCAGCAGCATACAGGGGGCGCTTGACGAGCAGTACTTC. It encodes CASSIQGALDEQYF.

In nucleotides, the CDR3 is TGTGCCAGCAGTATAGGACAGTACGAGCAGTACTTC. Amino acid sequence: CASSIGQYEQYF. This chain connects TRBV28 to TRBJ2-7; possible D gene TRBD1, 6 bases. CDR1 and CDR2 (germline): MDHEN, SYDVKM. The CDR3 consists of 12 residues. V was clipped by 5 bases and J by 4 bases, with 9 bases between them.

To note about this clonotype: A much more abundant neighbour one base away suggests this may be a read error. The rearrangement joins TRBV4-3 to TRBJ1-1; 8 bases agree with TRBD1. The germline V gene has CDR1 LGHNA and CDR2 YSLEER. The CDR3 is made up of 15 amino acids. The V segment lost 2 bases and the J segment 6 bases; nucleotides outside the gene matches: 8. In nucleotides, the CDR3 is TGCGCCAGCAGCCAAAGTGGACAGGGTTTGGCTGAAGCTTTCTTT. Its protein product is CASSQSGQGLAEAFF.

The CDR3 nucleotides are TGCGCCAGCAGCTTCGGACAGTATTCAGGCACAGATACGCAGTATTTT. Encoded protein: CASSFGQYSGTDTQYF. The rearrangement links TRBV5-1 to TRBJ2-3; possible D gene TRBD1, 6 bases. V lost 2 bases to trimming and J lost 1 base, with 14 bases between them. From germline, CDR1 is SGHRS and CDR2 YFSETQ. The CDR3 totals 16 residues.

DNA of the CDR3: TGCGCCAGCAGCCGGGTTGCCTATAATTCACCCCTCCACTTT. It encodes CASSRVAYNSPLHF. The chain has TRBV4-3 and TRBJ1-6; D gene uncertain. The V end lost 4 bases, the J end lost 2 bases, and 6 bases lay between the germline ends. The CDR3 is 14 amino acids. The germline V gene encodes CDR1 LGHNA and CDR2 YSLEER.

Concerning this clonotype: The junction does not match germline at one end; this may be a read error. This chain connects TRBV10-3 to TRBJ2-1, with 7 bases matching TRBD2. The CDR3 runs to 13 residues. CDR1 ENHRY and CDR2 SYGVKD come from the germline V gene. The CDR3 is CAAGPGGYNEEFF. CDR3 DNA: TGTGCCGCCGGACCGGGGGGTTACAATGAGGAGTTCTTC.

This rearrangement joins TRBV3-1 to TRBJ1-1, with D perhaps matching TRBD1 (6 bases). V was pared by 0 bases and J by 6 bases, with 26 bases between. CDR1 is LGHDT and CDR2 is YNNKEL in the germline V gene (reference sequence). This CDR3 comprises 19 residues. The CDR3 loop is CASSQDATSQGLSIAEAFF. The CDR3 DNA reads as TGTGCCAGCAGCCAAGATGCAACTAGTCAGGGGTTGTCGATAGCTGAAGCTTTCTTT.

This clonotype was counted a few times. The chain links TRBV7-2 to TRBJ2-7, with TRBD1 matching 7 bases. J gave up 7 bases and V 5 bases, and 8 bases lay outside the gene matches. Per germline, CDR1 SGHTA and CDR2 FQGNSA. This CDR3 region has 13 residues. The CDR3 here is CASSIPEQGEQYF. The CDR3 coding sequence is TGTGCCAGCAGCATACCCGAACAGGGGGAGCAGTACTTC. Full variable domain (rest looked up from reference TRBV7-2 and TRBJ2-7): GAGVSQSPSNKVTEKGKDVELRCDPISGHTALYWYRQSLGQGLEFLIYFQGNSAPDKSGLPSDRFSAERTGGSVSTLTIQRTQQEDSAVYLCASSIPEQGEQYFGPGTRLTVT.

The chain uses TRBV27 and TRBJ2-7, with D unresolved. The germline CDR1 and CDR2 sequences are MNHEY and SMNVEV (reference sequence). The CDR3 runs to 13 residues. V gave up 2 bases and J gave up 6 bases, with 11 bases separating them. CDR3 sequence (DNA): TGTGCCAGCAGTTTAAACCGACTCGGCGAGCAGTACTTC. It yields the protein CASSLNRLGEQYF.

This clonotype came up once. One end of the junction is discordant with germline, which a read error may explain. The chain joins TRBV20-1 to TRBJ2-1; TRBD2 might be the D (6 bases). The CDR3 covers 14 residues. CDR1 and CDR2 from the germline V gene are DFQATT and SNEGSKA (reference sequence). CDR3 loop: CSPGSGYSYNERFF. The CDR3 DNA reads TGCAGTCCTGGTAGCGGTTACTCCTACAATGAGCGGTTCTTC.

The gene calls are TRBV6-2 or TRBV6-3 and TRBJ1-1; tentative D call: TRBD1 (6 bases). Trimming took 6 bases from V and 3 from J, leaving 35 bases between them. The CDR3 is 21 residues long. Germline V CDR1 and CDR2: MNHEY, SVGEGT. CDR3 nucleotide sequence: TGTGCCAGCAGCCTACGTAAAAACCCCCCTGGGCAGGGGATTATGGACACTGAAGCTTTCTTT. This gives the protein CASSLRKNPPGQGIMDTEAFF.

A few counts support this clonotype. The chain links TRBV12-3 or TRBV12-4 to TRBJ2-1; TRBD2 matches 12 bases. Losses at the gene ends were 7 bases for V and 5 bases for J; bases not matched to a gene: 6. The CDR3 contains 15 residues. The CDR3 DNA sequence: TGTGCCAGCACCTCTGGACTAGCGGGAAACAATGAGCAGTTCTTC. It encodes CASTSGLAGNNEQFF.

The rearrangement links TRBV3-1 to TRBJ1-1; D gene uncertain. Between the trimmed V and J ends, which lost 0 bases and 5 bases, there was a span of 7 bases. Germline CDR1 and CDR2: LGHDT and YNNKEL (reference sequence). CDR3 length: 13 residues. In DNA, the CDR3 is TGTGCCAGCAGCCAAGACTGGGTAACTGAAGCTTTCTTT. This encodes CASSQDWVTEAFF.

A single count supports this clonotype. This chain links TRBV30 with TRBJ2-7; TRBD2 matches at 13 bases. Germline V CDR1 and CDR2: GTSNPN, SVGIG (reference sequence). Germline trimming cut 2 bases from V and 3 bases from J; bases unmatched to any gene: 1. The CDR3 length is 14 residues. The CDR3 DNA reads TGTGCCTGGAGTCGACTAGCGGGAGGCTACGAGCAGTACTTC. This sequence encodes CAWSRLAGGYEQYF.

This chain links TRBV6-1 with TRBJ2-1, with 7 bases identical to TRBD2. Germline assignment: CDR1 MNHNS and CDR2 SASEGT. The length of the CDR3 is 12 residues. V lost 5 bases, J lost 10 bases, and 5 bases stayed unmatched. Here the CDR3 reads CASSTPGLEQFF. The DNA of the CDR3 is TGTGCCAGCAGTACGCCGGGACTAGAGCAGTTCTTC.

The rearrangement links TRBV5-1 to TRBJ2-1; 12 bases align to TRBD2. From germline, CDR1 is SGHRS and CDR2 YFSETQ. J lost 8 bases, V lost 4 bases, and 7 bases had no gene match. This CDR3 is 15 amino acids long. The CDR3 nucleotides read TGCGCCAGCAGCCCGACTAGCGGGAGTCTGTATGAGCAGTTCTTC. It yields the protein CASSPTSGSLYEQFF.